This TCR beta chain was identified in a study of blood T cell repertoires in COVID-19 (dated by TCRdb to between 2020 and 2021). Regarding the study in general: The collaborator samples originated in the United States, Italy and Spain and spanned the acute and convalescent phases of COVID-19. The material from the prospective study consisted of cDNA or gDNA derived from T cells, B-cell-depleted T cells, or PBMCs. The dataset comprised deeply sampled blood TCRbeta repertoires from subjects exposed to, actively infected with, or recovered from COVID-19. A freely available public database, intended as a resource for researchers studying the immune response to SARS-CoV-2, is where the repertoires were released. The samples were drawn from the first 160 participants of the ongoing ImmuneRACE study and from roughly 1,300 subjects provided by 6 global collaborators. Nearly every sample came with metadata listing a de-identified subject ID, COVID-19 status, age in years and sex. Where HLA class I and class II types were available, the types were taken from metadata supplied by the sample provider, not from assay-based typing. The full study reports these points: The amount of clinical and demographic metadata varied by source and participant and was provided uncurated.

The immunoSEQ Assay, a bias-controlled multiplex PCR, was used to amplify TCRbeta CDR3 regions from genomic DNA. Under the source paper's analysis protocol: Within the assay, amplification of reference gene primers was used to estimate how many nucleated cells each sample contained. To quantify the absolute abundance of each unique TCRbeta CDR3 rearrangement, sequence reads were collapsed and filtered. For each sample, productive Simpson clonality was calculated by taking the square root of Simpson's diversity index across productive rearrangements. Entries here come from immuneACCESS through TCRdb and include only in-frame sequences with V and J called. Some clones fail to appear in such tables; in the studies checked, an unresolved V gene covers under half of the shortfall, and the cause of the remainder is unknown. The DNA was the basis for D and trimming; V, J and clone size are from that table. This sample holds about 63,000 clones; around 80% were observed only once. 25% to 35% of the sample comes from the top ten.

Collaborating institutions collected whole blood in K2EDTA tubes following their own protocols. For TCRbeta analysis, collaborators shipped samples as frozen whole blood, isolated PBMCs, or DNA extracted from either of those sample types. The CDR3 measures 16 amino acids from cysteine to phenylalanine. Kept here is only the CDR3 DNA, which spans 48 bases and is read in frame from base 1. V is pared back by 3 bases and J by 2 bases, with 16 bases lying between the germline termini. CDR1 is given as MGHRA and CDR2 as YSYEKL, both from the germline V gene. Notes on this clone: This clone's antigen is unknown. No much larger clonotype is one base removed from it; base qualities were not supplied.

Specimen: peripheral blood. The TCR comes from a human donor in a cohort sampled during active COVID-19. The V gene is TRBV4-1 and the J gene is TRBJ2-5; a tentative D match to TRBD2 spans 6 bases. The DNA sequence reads TGCGCCAGCAGCCATGGAGACGGGAGATTTCAAGAGACCCAGTACTTC. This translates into CASSHGDGRFQETQYF.